This T cell receptor (beta chain) came from a study of CD8 T cells in Susac syndrome. CDR3 length equals 14 residues. The V gene's germline CDR1 is SGDLS and CDR2 YYNGEE. Trimming cost V 4 bases and J 6 bases; bases outside gene matches: 5. With random hexamers, reverse transcription was performed on about 0.5 to 1 ug of RNA. One entry per CDR3 protein, called by TCRdb with MiXCR from the immunoSEQ multiplex PCR reads. The profile shows some 190,000 distinct CDR3 sequences, approximately 96% of them singletons. This clonotype occurred once. The receptor was isolated from a human donor with multiple sclerosis. The rearrangement joins TRBV9 to TRBJ2-1, with TRBD1 identical over 9 bases. The sequencing sample was made of CD4+ T cells from PBMCs. CDR3 residues: CASSLDRGGNEQFF. The CDR3 region has the DNA TGTGCCAGCAGCCTCGACAGGGGGGGCAATGAGCAGTTCTTC.